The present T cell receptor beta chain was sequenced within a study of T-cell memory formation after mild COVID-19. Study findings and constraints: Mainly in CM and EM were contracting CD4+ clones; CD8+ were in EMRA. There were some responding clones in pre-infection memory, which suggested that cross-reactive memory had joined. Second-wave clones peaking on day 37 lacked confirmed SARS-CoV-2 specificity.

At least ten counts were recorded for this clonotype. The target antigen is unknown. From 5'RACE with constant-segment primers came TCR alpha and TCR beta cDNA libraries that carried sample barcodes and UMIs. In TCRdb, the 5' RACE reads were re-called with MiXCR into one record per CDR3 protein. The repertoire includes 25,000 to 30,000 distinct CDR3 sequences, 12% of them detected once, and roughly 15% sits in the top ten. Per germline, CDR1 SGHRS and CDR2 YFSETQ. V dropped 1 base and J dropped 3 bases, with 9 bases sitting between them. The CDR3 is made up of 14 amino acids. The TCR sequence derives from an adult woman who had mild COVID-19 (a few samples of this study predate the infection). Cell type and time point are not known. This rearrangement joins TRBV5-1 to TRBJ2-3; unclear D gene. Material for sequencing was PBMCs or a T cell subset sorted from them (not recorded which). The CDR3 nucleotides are TGCGCCAGCAGCTTGCGATCCAGGACAGATACGCAGTATTTT. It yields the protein CASSLRSRTDTQYF.